This record looks at one T cell receptor beta chain sequence and its context. Its antigen remains unknown. This record belongs to a study of T cell responses to AZD1222 COVID-19 vaccine. Profiled with immunoSEQ multiplex PCR; TCRdb holds only in-frame clones, not every one. The data hold fewer than 90,000 clones, with under 95% observed a single time. Findings and caveats of the study: Spike-specific TCR breadth rose after two AZD1222 doses, and depth rose as well.

This clonotype was obtained from an adult who received the AZD1222 COVID-19 vaccine. The sequencing used peripheral blood, collected 28 days after the second AZD1222 dose.

CDR3 bases: TGTGCCAGCAGTAAAAGGGGACAGGGGTATCAGCCCCAGCATTTT. Its translation is CASSKRGQGYQPQHF. V usage is TRBV6-5 and J usage is TRBJ1-5, with 10 positions matching TRBD1. This CDR3 contains 15 residues. V lost 5 bases to trimming and J lost 5 bases; unmatched junction nucleotides: 6. Germline CDR1 is MNHEY and CDR2 is SVGAGI.